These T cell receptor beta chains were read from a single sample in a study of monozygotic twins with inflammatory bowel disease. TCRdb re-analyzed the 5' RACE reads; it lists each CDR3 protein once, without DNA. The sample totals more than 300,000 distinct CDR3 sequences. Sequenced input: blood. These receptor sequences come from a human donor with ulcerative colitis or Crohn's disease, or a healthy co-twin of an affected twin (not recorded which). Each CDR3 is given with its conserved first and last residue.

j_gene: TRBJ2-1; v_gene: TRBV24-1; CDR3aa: CATSDFRGGAYNEQFF
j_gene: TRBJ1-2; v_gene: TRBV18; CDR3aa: CASSPQEVGYTF
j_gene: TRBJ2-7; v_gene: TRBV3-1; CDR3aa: CASTTSTGTYEQYF
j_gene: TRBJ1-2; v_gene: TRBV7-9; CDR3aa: CASSWSGTGNGYTF
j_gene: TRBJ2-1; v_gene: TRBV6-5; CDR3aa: CASRQDSNEQFF
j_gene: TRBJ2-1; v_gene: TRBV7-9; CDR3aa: CASSLNPNEQFF
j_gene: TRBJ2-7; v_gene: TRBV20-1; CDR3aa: CSAVDRGISYEQYF
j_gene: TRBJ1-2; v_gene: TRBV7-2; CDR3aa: CASSLSRGAYNYGYTF
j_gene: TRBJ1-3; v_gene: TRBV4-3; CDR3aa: CASSQLTGTSGNTIYF
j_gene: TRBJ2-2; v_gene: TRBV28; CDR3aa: CASSNGLAVYTGELFF
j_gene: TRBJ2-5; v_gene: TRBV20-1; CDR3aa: CSARDSGTLGGTQYF
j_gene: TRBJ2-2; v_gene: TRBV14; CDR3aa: CASSQGAWLGTGELFF
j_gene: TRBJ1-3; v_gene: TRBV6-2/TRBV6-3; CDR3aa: CASRTGGSGNTIYF
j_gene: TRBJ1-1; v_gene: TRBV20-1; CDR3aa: CSAPMRQMNTEAFF
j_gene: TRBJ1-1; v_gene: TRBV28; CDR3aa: CASDDRGDTEAFF
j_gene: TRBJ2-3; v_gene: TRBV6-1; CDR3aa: CASSQLAGALTDTQYF